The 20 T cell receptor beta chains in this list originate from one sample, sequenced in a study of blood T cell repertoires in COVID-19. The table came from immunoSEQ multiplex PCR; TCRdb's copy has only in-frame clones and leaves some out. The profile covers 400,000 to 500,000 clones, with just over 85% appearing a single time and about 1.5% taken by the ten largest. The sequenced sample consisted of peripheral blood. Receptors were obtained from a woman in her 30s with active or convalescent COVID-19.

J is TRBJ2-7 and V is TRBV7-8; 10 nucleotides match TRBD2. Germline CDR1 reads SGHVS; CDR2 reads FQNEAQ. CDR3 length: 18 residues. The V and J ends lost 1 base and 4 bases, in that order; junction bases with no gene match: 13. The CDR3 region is CASSLGGVAGGDGYEQYF. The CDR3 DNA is TGTGCCAGCAGCTTAGGGGGGGTAGCGGGAGGCGATGGTTACGAGCAGTACTTC. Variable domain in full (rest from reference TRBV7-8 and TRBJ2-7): GAGVSQSPRYKVAKRGQDVALRCDPISGHVSLFWYQQALGQGPEFLTYFQNEAQLDKSGLPSDRFFAERPEGSVSTLKIQRTQQEDSAVYLCASSLGGVAGGDGYEQYFGPGTRLTVT.

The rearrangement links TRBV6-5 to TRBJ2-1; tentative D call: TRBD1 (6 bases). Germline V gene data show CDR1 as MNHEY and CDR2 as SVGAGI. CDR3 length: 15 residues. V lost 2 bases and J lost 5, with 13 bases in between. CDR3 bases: TGTGCCAGCAGTTACACATCCGGGACAAACAATGAGCAGTTCTTC. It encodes CASSYTSGTNNEQFF.

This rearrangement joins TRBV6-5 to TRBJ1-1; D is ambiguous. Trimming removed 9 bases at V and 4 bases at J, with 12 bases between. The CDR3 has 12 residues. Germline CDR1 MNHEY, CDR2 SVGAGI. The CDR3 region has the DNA TGTGCCAGTCGGGAACTTGGCACTGAAGCTTTCTTT. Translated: CASRELGTEAFF.

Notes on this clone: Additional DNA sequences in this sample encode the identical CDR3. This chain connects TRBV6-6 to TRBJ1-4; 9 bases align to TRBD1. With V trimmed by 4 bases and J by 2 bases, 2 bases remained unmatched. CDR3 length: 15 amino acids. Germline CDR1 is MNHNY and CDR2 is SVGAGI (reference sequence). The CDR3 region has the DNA TGTGCCAGCAGTTCACAGGGGGCGACTAATGAAAAACTGTTTTTT. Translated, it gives CASSSQGATNEKLFF.

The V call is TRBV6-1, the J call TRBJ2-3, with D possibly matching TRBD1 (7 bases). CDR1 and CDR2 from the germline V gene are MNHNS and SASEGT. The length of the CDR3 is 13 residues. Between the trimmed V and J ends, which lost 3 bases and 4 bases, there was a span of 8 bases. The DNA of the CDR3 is TGTGCCAGCAGTGACAGGGGGGCAGATACGCAGTATTTT. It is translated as CASSDRGADTQYF.

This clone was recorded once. CDR3 DNA: TGCGCCAGCAGCTTCGGAGCGGGGCCAAAAGAGACCCAGTACTTC. This translates into CASSFGAGPKETQYF. This chain links TRBV5-1 with TRBJ2-5; 7 bases align to TRBD2. With 2 bases clipped from V and 3 bases from J, the junction kept 7 bases outside the gene matches. Germline CDR1 SGHRS, CDR2 YFSETQ. CDR3 size: 15 residues.

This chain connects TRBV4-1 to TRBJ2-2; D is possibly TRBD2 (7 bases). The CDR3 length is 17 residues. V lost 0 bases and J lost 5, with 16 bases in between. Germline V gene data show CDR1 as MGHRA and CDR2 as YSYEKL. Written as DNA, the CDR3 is TGCGCCAGCAGCCAAGAGGGGGGGCTAGGAGGGACCGGGGAGCTGTTTTTT. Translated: CASSQEGGLGGTGELFF.

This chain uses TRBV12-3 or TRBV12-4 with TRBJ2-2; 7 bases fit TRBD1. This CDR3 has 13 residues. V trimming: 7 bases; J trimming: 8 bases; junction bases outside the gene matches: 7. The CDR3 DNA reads TGTGCCAGCACCACAGGGGTAGGAGGGGAGCTGTTTTTT. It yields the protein CASTTGVGGELFF.

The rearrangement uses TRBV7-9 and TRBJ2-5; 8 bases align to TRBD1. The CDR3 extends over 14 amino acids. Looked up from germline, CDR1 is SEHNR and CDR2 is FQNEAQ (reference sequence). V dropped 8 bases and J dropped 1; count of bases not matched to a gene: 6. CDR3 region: CASGGQGAQETQYF. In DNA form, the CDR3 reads TGTGCCAGCGGGGGTCAGGGGGCCCAAGAGACCCAGTACTTC. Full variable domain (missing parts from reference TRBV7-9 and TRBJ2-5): DTGVSQNPRHKITKRGQNVTFRCDPISEHNRLYWYRQTLGQGPEFLTYFQNEAQLEKSRLLSDRFSAERPKGSFSTLEIQRTEQGDSAMYLCASGGQGAQETQYFGPGTRLLVL.

CDR3 coding DNA: TGTGCCAGCAGTGAAAGTGAGGGAGCGGGAGGGCCGTGGACCTACGAGCAGTACTTC. It specifies CASSESEGAGGPWTYEQYF. The chain joins TRBV6-1 to TRBJ2-7; 10 positions match TRBD2. The CDR3 covers 19 residues. Trimming cost V 2 bases and J 2 bases; bases outside gene matches: 15. Per germline, CDR1 MNHNS and CDR2 SASEGT.

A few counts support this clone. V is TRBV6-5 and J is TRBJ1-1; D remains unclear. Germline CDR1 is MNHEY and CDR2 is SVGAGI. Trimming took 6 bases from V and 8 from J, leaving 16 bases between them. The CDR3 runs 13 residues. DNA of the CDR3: TGTGCCAGCAGCCGTCGGGTTCCGATGGAAGCTTTCTTT. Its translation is CASSRRVPMEAFF.

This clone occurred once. The CDR3 here is CASSPTGQRNYGYTF. For the CDR3, the DNA is TGTGCCAGCAGTCCTACAGGGCAGAGAAACTATGGCTACACCTTC. The V and J genes are TRBV28 and TRBJ1-2; possible D gene TRBD1, 6 bases. Deletions cut 5 bases from V and 2 bases from J, with 15 bases between. CDR1 MDHEN and CDR2 SYDVKM come from the germline V gene. CDR3 length: 15 residues.

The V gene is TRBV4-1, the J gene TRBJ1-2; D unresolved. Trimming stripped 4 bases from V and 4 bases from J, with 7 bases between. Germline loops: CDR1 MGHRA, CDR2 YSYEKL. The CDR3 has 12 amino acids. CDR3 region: CASSPGGYGYTF. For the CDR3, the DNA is TGCGCCAGCAGCCCGGGTGGCTATGGCTACACCTTC.

The CDR3 coding sequence is TGTGCCAGTAGTGCCAGACAGGGCAAGAATGAAAAACTGTTTTTT. This codes for CASSARQGKNEKLFF. V and J are TRBV19 and TRBJ1-4; 7 bases are a match to TRBD1. Trimming cost V 5 bases and J 5 bases; bases outside gene matches: 8. Per the germline V gene, CDR1 is LNHDA and CDR2 is SQIVND (reference sequence). The CDR3 has 15 amino acids.

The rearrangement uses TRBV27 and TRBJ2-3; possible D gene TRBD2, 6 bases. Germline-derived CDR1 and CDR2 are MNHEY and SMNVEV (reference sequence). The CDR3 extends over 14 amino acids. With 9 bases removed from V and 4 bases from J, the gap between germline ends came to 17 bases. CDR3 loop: CASCRTPGADTQYF. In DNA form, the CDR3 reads TGTGCCAGTTGCCGTACGCCGGGGGCAGATACGCAGTATTTT.

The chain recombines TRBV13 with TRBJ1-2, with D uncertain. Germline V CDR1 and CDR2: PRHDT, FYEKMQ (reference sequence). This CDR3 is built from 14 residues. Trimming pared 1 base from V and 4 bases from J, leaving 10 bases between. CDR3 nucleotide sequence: TGTGCCAGCAGCTTAGAGCTTGCTCCCTATGGCTACACCTTC. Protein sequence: CASSLELAPYGYTF.

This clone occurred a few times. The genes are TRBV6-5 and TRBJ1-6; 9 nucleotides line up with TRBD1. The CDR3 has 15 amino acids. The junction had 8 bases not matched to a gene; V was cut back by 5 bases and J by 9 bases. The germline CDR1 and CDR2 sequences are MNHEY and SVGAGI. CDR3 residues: CASSTTGTGSSPLHF. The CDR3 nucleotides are TGTGCCAGCAGTACAACCGGGACAGGGTCTTCACCCCTCCACTTT.

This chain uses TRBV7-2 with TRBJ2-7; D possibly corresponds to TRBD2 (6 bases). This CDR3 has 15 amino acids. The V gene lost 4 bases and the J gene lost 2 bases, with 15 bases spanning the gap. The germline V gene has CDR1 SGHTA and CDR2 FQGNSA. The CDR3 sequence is CASSSLYGSTYEQYF. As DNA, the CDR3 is TGTGCCAGCAGCTCTCTGTACGGGAGTACCTACGAGCAGTACTTC.

CDR3 nucleotides: TGCGCCAGCAGCTTGGCGGGGACAACTAGCACAGATACGCAGTATTTT. This sequence encodes CASSLAGTTSTDTQYF. The chain has TRBV5-1 and TRBJ2-3; D may be TRBD1 (6 bases). Germline lookup yields CDR1 SGHRS and CDR2 YFSETQ. Trimming shortened V by 0 bases and J by 0 bases, and 11 bases separated the two germline ends. The CDR3 is 16 residues long.

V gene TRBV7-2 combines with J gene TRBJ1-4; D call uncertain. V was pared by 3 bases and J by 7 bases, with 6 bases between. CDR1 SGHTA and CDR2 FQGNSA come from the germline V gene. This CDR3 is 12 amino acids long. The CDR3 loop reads CASSFSGEKLFF. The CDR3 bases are TGTGCCAGCAGCTTTTCAGGTGAAAAACTGTTTTTT.